A single sample is the source of the 24 T cell receptor beta chains below, sequenced in a study of blood T cells in healthy people across ages. A J-beta primer mix and a sample-barcoded 5' primer were used in a second PCR of roughly 7 to 12 cycles. TCRdb independently ran MiXCR on the 5' RACE reads; one entry per CDR3 protein. The table records 600,000 to 850,000 distinct CDR3 sequences, roughly two fifths of them present only once. Sequences were obtained from blood. The origin of the receptors is a woman aged 60-70 years in good health.

The chain recombines TRBV5-1 with TRBJ1-4; no reliable D call. V lost 0 bases and J lost 0, with 6 bases in between. The CDR3 sequence is 15 residues long. Looked up from germline, CDR1 is SGHRS and CDR2 is YFSETQ. CDR3 sequence reads: CASSLGLATNEKLFF. The CDR3 coding sequence is TGCGCCAGCAGCTTGGGGCTTGCAACTAATGAAAAACTGTTTTTT. The complete variable domain, with remaining parts taken from reference TRBV5-1 and TRBJ1-4, reads KAGVTQTPRYLIKTRGQQVTLSCSPISGHRSVSWYQQTPGQGLQFLFEYFSETQRNKGNFPGRFSGRQFSNSRSEMNVSTLELGDSALYLCASSLGLATNEKLFFGSGTQLSVL.

The chain joins TRBV20-1 to TRBJ2-7; D unclear. The closer fit of TRBJ2-5 to the DNA end suggests the J call may be wrong. CDR1 and CDR2 from the germline V gene are DFQATT and SNEGSKA (reference sequence). The CDR3 has 12 residues. CDR3 sequence (DNA): TGCAGTGCTAGTCCCACCAAAGAGACCCAGTACTTC. Translating gives CSASPTKETQYF.

The rearrangement uses TRBV7-2 and TRBJ2-3, with 9 bases aligning to TRBD1. The CDR3 spans 16 residues. Germline values: CDR1 SGHTA, CDR2 FQGNSA. V lost 4 bases to trimming and J lost 3 bases; unmatched junction nucleotides: 8. The CDR3 coding sequence is TGTGCCAGCAGCTATCGACAGGGGGGCACGACAGATACGCAGTATTTT. Translated: CASSYRQGGTTDTQYF.

The chain has TRBV29-1 and TRBJ2-1; no clear D gene. Looked up from germline, CDR1 is SQVTM and CDR2 is ANQGSEA. V shed 2 bases and J shed 5 bases, with 16 bases lying between them. This CDR3 is 15 amino acids long. The CDR3 here is CSVESGFRVNNEQFF. In DNA, the CDR3 is TGCAGCGTTGAATCCGGCTTCAGAGTCAACAATGAGCAGTTCTTC.

V and J are TRBV27 and TRBJ2-1; 8 bases match TRBD1. The CDR3 contains 15 residues. CDR1 is MNHEY and CDR2 is SMNVEV in the germline V gene (reference sequence). V lost 3 bases and J lost 10; bases outside the gene matches: 11. The CDR3: CASSFGAGGYREQFF. CDR3 bases: TGTGCCAGCAGTTTTGGGGCAGGGGGCTACCGGGAGCAGTTCTTC.

The count of this clonotype is one. The rearrangement joins TRBV20-1 to TRBJ2-3; D uncertain. The CDR3 contains 14 residues. Germline lookup yields CDR1 DFQATT and CDR2 SNEGSKA (reference sequence). This CDR3 reads CSSPARSSTDTQYF. The CDR3 DNA reads as TGCAGCAGTCCTGCCCGTTCTAGCACAGATACGCAGTATTTT.

This clonotype was picked up a small number of times. The chain couples TRBV9 to TRBJ2-2; the match to TRBD1 covers 10 bases. The length of the CDR3 is 17 residues. V trimming: 5 bases; J trimming: 4 bases; junction bases outside the gene matches: 11. The germline V gene has CDR1 SGDLS and CDR2 YYNGEE. The CDR3: CASSILGQGDFTGELFF. DNA of the CDR3: TGTGCCAGCAGTATCCTCGGACAGGGGGACTTCACCGGGGAGCTGTTTTTT.

CDR3: CATRERETQYF. CDR3 coding DNA: TGTGCCACCAGGGAGCGTGAGACCCAGTACTTC. The V and J genes are TRBV15 and TRBJ2-7; D is ambiguous. Gene TRBJ2-5 matches the end of the DNA better, so the J call may be wrong. Germline values: CDR1 LNHNV, CDR2 YYDKDF (reference sequence). The CDR3 covers 11 residues.

Points on this clonotype: At one end, the junction sequence differs from germline, possibly due to a read error. The gene calls are TRBV28 and TRBJ2-1; 7 nucleotides agree with TRBD1. CDR3 length equals 15 residues. Germline V gene lookup returns CDR1 MDHEN and CDR2 SYDVKM. CDR3 DNA sequence: TGTGCCAGCAGTTCTCAACAGGGGTTTAAGGTTGGGCAGTTATTC. Amino acid sequence: CASSSQQGFKVGQLF.

J is TRBJ1-2 and V is TRBV29-1; TRBD1 matches at 10 bases. Trimming cost V 6 bases and J 4 bases; bases outside gene matches: 11. The CDR3 extends over 15 amino acids. CDR1 and CDR2 (germline): SQVTM, ANQGSEA. Here the CDR3 reads CSVARGTGATYGYTF. CDR3 bases: TGCAGCGTGGCAAGAGGGACAGGGGCTACCTATGGCTACACCTTC. The variable domain in full, with the rest retrieved from reference TRBV29-1 and TRBJ1-2, is SAVISQKPSRDICQRGTSLTIQCQVDSQVTMMFWYRQQPGQSLTLIATANQGSEATYESGFVIDKFPISRPNLTFSTLTVSNMSPEDSSIYLCSVARGTGATYGYTFGSGTRLTVV.

The chain couples TRBV7-9 to TRBJ1-1, with 10 bases aligning to TRBD1. This CDR3 has 13 residues. V was clipped by 5 bases and J by 5 bases; unmatched bases: 2. The germline V gene has CDR1 SEHNR and CDR2 FQNEAQ (reference sequence). Here the CDR3 reads CASSMDRGTEAFF. The CDR3 nucleotides are TGTGCCAGCAGCATGGACAGGGGGACTGAAGCTTTCTTT.

J is TRBJ2-5 and V is TRBV6-2 or TRBV6-3, with TRBD1 matching 7 bases. The end of the DNA fits TRBJ2-7 better, so the J call may be wrong. The CDR3 covers 15 residues. The germline V gene has CDR1 MNHEY and CDR2 SVGEGT. CDR3 protein: CASITRQGSTYEQYF. DNA of the CDR3: TGTGCCAGCATTACCAGACAGGGTAGTACCTACGAGCAGTACTTC.

This rearrangement joins TRBV12-3 or TRBV12-4 to TRBJ2-1; D is undetermined. This CDR3 is 13 amino acids long. Trimming left V 2 bases short and J 3 bases short, with 5 bases between. CDR3 in amino acids: CASSLLLYNEQFF. CDR3 bases: TGTGCCAGCAGTTTACTCCTCTACAATGAGCAGTTCTTC.

In its sample, this clonotype was seen a few times. The rearrangement links TRBV12-3 or TRBV12-4 to TRBJ2-5, with TRBD2 identical over 11 bases. The DNA end lines up better with TRBJ2-7; the J call may be wrong. CDR3 size: 13 residues. CDR3 residues: CASGTSGGYEQYF. In DNA form, the CDR3 reads TGTGCCAGCGGTACTAGCGGGGGTTACGAGCAGTACTTC.

The chain recombines TRBV7-2 with TRBJ1-1; possibly TRBD1 for D (6 bases). V gave up 2 bases and J gave up 3 bases, with 7 bases separating them. Germline V gives CDR1 SGHTA, CDR2 FQGNSA. The CDR3 has 13 residues. This CDR3 reads CASSLYRDTEAFF. Here the CDR3 DNA reads TGTGCCAGCAGCTTATACAGGGACACTGAAGCTTTCTTT.

The genes are TRBV25-1 and TRBJ1-5; D gene unclear. CDR1 and CDR2 (germline): MGHDK, SYGVNS. V lost 1 base and J 2 bases, leaving 12 bases between the germline ends. The CDR3 totals 16 residues. CDR3 DNA sequence: TGTGCCAGCAGTGAATGGTCTTCCTTTGGCAATCAGCCCCAGCATTTT. Its protein is CASSEWSSFGNQPQHF.

Only a few counts were recorded for this clonotype. The chain links TRBV27 to TRBJ2-7; maybe TRBD1 (5 bases). Trimming stripped 10 bases from V and 6 bases from J, with 28 bases between. Germline assignment: CDR1 MNHEY and CDR2 SMNVEV (reference sequence). This CDR3 spans 16 amino acids. CDR3 residues: CANGPPQGCPRFEQYF. The CDR3 nucleotides are TGTGCCAATGGCCCTCCCCAGGGCTGCCCTAGGTTCGAGCAGTACTTC.

Points on this clonotype: Possible read error: a much larger clone is one base away. The chain links TRBV7-6 to TRBJ2-5; 8 bases match TRBD2. The J segment lost 4 bases and the V segment lost 7 bases, leaving 14 bases of the junction unmatched. Germline V CDR1 and CDR2: SGHVS, FNYEAQ. This CDR3 region has 16 residues. The CDR3 loop reads CASNSGARGVVETQYF. As DNA, the CDR3 is TGTGCCAGCAACTCCGGGGCGCGGGGGGTTGTAGAGACCCAGTACTTC.

About this clonotype: At one end, the junction sequence differs from germline, possibly due to a read error. The chain recombines TRBV6-6 with TRBJ2-1; 7 positions match TRBD2. The CDR3 runs 17 residues. Germline lookup yields CDR1 MNHNY and CDR2 SVGAGI (reference sequence). DNA of the CDR3: TGTGCCAACAGTTACTCTCCCCCTAGCGGTATTTACAATGAGCAGTTCTTC. Its protein is CANSYSPPSGIYNEQFF.

Comment on this clonotype: Relative to the germline gene, one junction end is altered; a read error may explain this. Here the CDR3 DNA reads TGCAGTGCTAGAGGACTAGCGGAAAGCAAAGATACGCAGTATTTT. It codes for CSARGLAESKDTQYF. J is TRBJ2-3 and V is TRBV20-1; 9 bases fit TRBD2. Germline-derived CDR1 and CDR2 are DFQATT and SNEGSKA (reference sequence). There are 15 residues in the CDR3.

Notes on this clonotype: At one end, the junction sequence differs from germline, possibly due to a read error. The chain is built from TRBV5-1 and TRBJ2-5; 7 nucleotides align to TRBD1. The CDR3 loop spans 16 amino acids. Germline-derived CDR1 and CDR2 are SGHRS and YFSETQ. The CDR3 region is CASSLGGQRFSYEQSF. The DNA for the CDR3 is TGCGCCAGCAGCTTGGGGGGACAGCGATTTTCCTACGAGCAGTCCTTC.

This clonotype has a handful of counts. V and J are TRBV20-1 and TRBJ2-1; 12 nucleotides line up with TRBD2. The CDR3 runs to 14 residues. V lost 4 bases and J lost 7; bases outside the gene matches: 5. Germline assignment: CDR1 DFQATT and CDR2 SNEGSKA (reference sequence). CDR3 coding DNA: TGCAGTGCTATGACTAGCGGGAGTAGGAATGAGCAGTTCTTC. This translates into CSAMTSGSRNEQFF.

This clonotype was seen only once. The CDR3 loop reads CASSQDPGTDPTDTQYF. The CDR3 DNA reads TGTGCCAGCAGCCAAGATCCCGGGACAGACCCCACAGATACGCAGTATTTT. The chain joins TRBV4-2 to TRBJ2-3, with 7 positions matching TRBD1. CDR1 and CDR2 from the germline V gene are LGHNA and YNFKEQ. The CDR3 runs to 17 residues. Trimming at V came to 0 bases and at J to 2 bases, leaving 8 bases not matched to a gene.

The rearrangement links TRBV30 to TRBJ2-5, with 8 bases aligning to TRBD1. The J call is in doubt because the DNA end fits TRBJ2-7 better. CDR1 and CDR2 (germline): GTSNPN, SVGIG (reference sequence). There are 14 residues in the CDR3. This CDR3 is CAWSAGTGSNEQYF. The CDR3 region has the DNA TGTGCCTGGAGCGCAGGGACAGGTAGTAACGAGCAGTACTTC.